This is a list of T cell receptor beta chains from one sample in a study of blood T cell repertoires in COVID-19. The table came from immunoSEQ multiplex PCR; TCRdb's copy has only in-frame clones and leaves some out. The profile shows about 280,000 clones, roughly 85% of them singletons. The sample consisted of peripheral blood. The receptors here all came from a man between 50 and 59 years old with active or convalescent COVID-19. Each CDR3 is given with its conserved first and last residue. The D gene is left open where the match is weak. Expanded clones are given a class, and other clones once, few, many or no size at all.

17	TRBV27	TRBD1	NA	TRBJ1-1	CASSLLFGQGSSTEAFF	TGTGCCAGCAGTTTATTATTTGGACAGGGGTCTTCCACTGAAGCTTTCTTT
13	TRBV3-1/TRBV3-2	NA	once	TRBJ1-1	CASTSGGDTEAFF	TGTGCCAGCACCTCTGGAGGGGACACTGAAGCTTTCTTT
18	TRBV6-1	NA	NA	TRBJ2-7	CASSDLRGWIGGFYEQYF	TGTGCCAGCAGTGACCTCAGGGGGTGGATTGGAGGGTTCTACGAGCAGTACTTC
20	TRBV21-1	NA	NA	TRBJ1-5	CASSSGGRVGHRVGNQPQHF	TGTGCCAGCAGCTCTGGAGGGAGGGTAGGTCACCGCGTGGGCAATCAGCCCCAGCATTTT
14	TRBV5-1	TRBD2	NA	TRBJ2-3	CASSREDATDTQYF	TGCGCCAGCAGCCGGGAGGACGCCACAGATACGCAGTATTTT
15	TRBV7-2	TRBD1	few	TRBJ1-4	CASSPTGATNEKLFF	TGTGCCAGCAGCCCCACAGGGGCAACTAATGAAAAACTGTTTTTT
14	TRBV2	NA	few	TRBJ1-3	CASSGQGRYTAIYF	TGTGCCAGCAGTGGGCAGGGGAGATATACCGCCATATATTTT
16	TRBV14	TRBD1	NA	TRBJ2-2	CASSQAGTGGTGELFF	TGTGCCAGCAGCCAAGCCGGGACAGGGGGTACCGGGGAGCTGTTTTTT
14	TRBV4-2	TRBD2	NA	TRBJ2-7	CASSPQAGEGEQYF	TGTGCCAGCAGCCCTCAAGCGGGAGAGGGGGAGCAGTACTTC
14	TRBV6-5	TRBD2	NA	TRBJ2-1	CASRPAGVYNEQFF	TGTGCCAGCAGACCGGCGGGAGTCTACAATGAGCAGTTCTTC
17	TRBV5-1	NA	NA	TRBJ2-1	CASSLVWRAYSYNEQFF	TGCGCCAGCAGCTTGGTCTGGCGGGCCTACTCCTACAATGAGCAGTTCTTC
13	TRBV6-5	TRBD1	few	TRBJ1-2	CASSPDRVGGYTF	TGTGCCAGCAGTCCCGACAGGGTCGGTGGCTACACCTTC
22	TRBV7-6	TRBD2	NA	TRBJ2-7	CASSPVVPREGTGTSGSGEQYF	TGTGCCAGCAGCCCAGTGGTCCCCCGGGAGGGTACCGGGACTAGCGGGAGTGGAGAGCAGTACTTC
12	TRBV19	NA	NA	TRBJ1-2	CASTRRDHGYTF	TGTGCCAGTACCAGGAGGGATCATGGCTACACCTTC
14	TRBV10-3	NA	NA	TRBJ2-1	CATAGPGSYNEQFF	TGTGCCACCGCCGGGCCAGGGTCCTACAATGAGCAGTTCTTC
14	TRBV11-3	TRBD1	NA	TRBJ1-1	CASSLGGTATEAFF	TGTGCCAGCAGCTTAGGGGGGACAGCAACTGAAGCTTTCTTT
18	TRBV7-9	TRBD2	NA	TRBJ2-7	CASSFTPPGGVRGSEQYF	TGTGCCAGCAGCTTCACCCCCCCCGGGGGGGTACGGGGATCCGAGCAGTACTTC
13	TRBV19	TRBD1	NA	TRBJ2-7	CASTPGQGGEQYF	TGTGCCAGTACCCCGGGACAGGGTGGCGAGCAGTACTTC
11	TRBV20-1	TRBD1	NA	TRBJ1-1	CSAETGTEAFF	TGCAGTGCTGAGACAGGGACCGAAGCTTTCTTT
17	TRBV7-9	NA	NA	TRBJ2-2	CASSPMKRAGSTGELFF	TGTGCCAGCAGCCCGATGAAGAGGGCCGGGTCGACCGGGGAGCTGTTTTTT
13	TRBV7-2	NA	NA	TRBJ2-1	CASSSYGYNEQFF	TGTGCCAGCAGCTCGTACGGCTACAATGAGCAGTTCTTC
16	TRBV25-1	TRBD1	NA	TRBJ1-2	CASSELGGQGIHGYTF	TGTGCCAGCAGTGAACTAGGGGGACAGGGTATTCATGGCTACACCTTC
14	TRBV7-3	TRBD2	NA	TRBJ2-2	CASSASGRAGELFF	TGTGCCAGCAGCGCTAGCGGGAGGGCCGGGGAGCTGTTTTTT
10	TRBV7-9	NA	NA	TRBJ2-2	CASETGELFF	TGTGCCAGCGAGACCGGGGAGCTGTTTTTT
12	TRBV6-6	NA	NA	TRBJ1-2	CASREVPYGYTF	TGTGCCAGCAGGGAGGTTCCCTATGGCTACACCTTC
16	TRBV6-5	TRBD2	NA	TRBJ2-3	CASSLTSGRFTDTQYF	TGTGCCAGCAGTTTGACTAGCGGGAGGTTTACAGATACGCAGTATTTT
13	TRBV18	NA	NA	TRBJ1-2	CASSLAGDYGYTF	TGTGCCAGCTCACTAGCCGGGGACTATGGCTACACCTTC
15	TRBV25-1	NA	NA	TRBJ1-1	CASSAPRAMNTEAFF	TGTGCCAGCAGTGCACCGAGGGCGATGAACACTGAAGCTTTCTTT
13	TRBV19	NA	NA	TRBJ1-1	CASSIRRGTEAFF	TGTGCCAGTAGTATACGTAGGGGAACTGAAGCTTTCTTT
17	TRBV7-8	NA	NA	TRBJ1-6	CASSLEAGSSYNSPLHF	TGTGCCAGCAGCTTAGAAGCGGGGAGCTCCTATAATTCACCCCTCCACTTT
14	TRBV7-8	NA	NA	TRBJ2-7	CASSFGVGQREQYF	TGTGCCAGCAGCTTCGGCGTCGGTCAGAGGGAGCAGTACTTC
15	TRBV19	NA	once	TRBJ2-3	CASSLGAGITDTQYF	TGTGCCAGTAGCCTCGGGGCGGGAATTACAGATACGCAGTATTTT
15	TRBV6-9	TRBD1	NA	TRBJ1-5	CASSHDRGDDQPQHF	TGTGCCAGCAGTCACGACAGGGGTGACGATCAGCCCCAGCATTTT
15	TRBV6-6	TRBD1	NA	TRBJ2-4	CASSTRAQGENIQYF	TGTGCCAGCTCGACCCGAGCGCAGGGGGAAAACATTCAGTACTTC
12	TRBV21-1	NA	NA	TRBJ2-1	CASSKVADEQFF	TGTGCCAGCAGCAAAGTTGCGGATGAGCAGTTCTTC
13	TRBV4-1	NA	few	TRBJ2-7	CASSPVAKNEQYF	TGCGCCAGCAGTCCCGTGGCAAAGAACGAGCAGTACTTC
18	TRBV29-1	TRBD1	NA	TRBJ1-3	CSVAFRDRGERSGNTIYF	TGCAGCGTTGCCTTCCGGGACAGGGGAGAGCGCTCTGGAAACACCATATATTTT